These 13 T cell receptor beta chains were sequenced from one sample in a study of regulatory T cells in long-lasting Graves disease. Investigators prepared the TCR beta libraries by applying iRepertoire HTBI primers and Arm-PCR of CDR3 regions. TCRdb analysed the multiplex PCR reads with MiXCR anew, one entry per CDR3 protein. The sample consists of roughly 400,000 distinct CDR3 sequences, less than 25% of them appearing once. The time point: persistent/refractory GD, antithyroid drugs over 5 years with positive TRAb. There was RNA extracted from PBMCs, and the TCR library was made from it. This sample comprised peripheral blood mononuclear cells (PBMCs), obtained when the disease was refractory, from a patient treated with antithyroid drugs. The receptors stem from a female donor with Graves disease.

The chain employs TRBV9 and TRBJ2-3; the match to TRBD2 covers 11 bases. This CDR3 contains 16 residues. Germline V gene sequence: CDR1 SGDLS, CDR2 YYNGEE. The ends lost 4 bases at V and 6 bases at J; junction bases unmatched: 10. The CDR3 bases are TGTGCCAGCAGCCCCCGACTAGCGGGAATCCCGGATACGCAGTATTTT. It translates to CASSPRLAGIPDTQYF. Filled out from reference TRBV9 and TRBJ2-3, the complete variable domain reads DSGVTQTPKHLITATGQRVTLRCSPRSGDLSVYWYQQSLDQGLQFLIQYYNGEERAKGNILERFSAQQFPDLHSELNLSSLELGDSALYFCASSPRLAGIPDTQYFGPGTRLTVL.

This clonotype appeared a single time. J is TRBJ2-1 and V is TRBV11-2; the D gene is possibly TRBD2 (5 bases). This CDR3 is 16 amino acids long. Trimming pared 5 bases from V and 4 bases from J, leaving 18 bases between. From germline, CDR1 is SGHAT and CDR2 FQNNGV. The CDR3 coding sequence is TGTGCCAGCAGCCGCGGTCCAACTAGGGAGTACAATGAGCAGTTCTTC. Its protein is CASSRGPTREYNEQFF.

This chain links TRBV28 with TRBJ1-6; 9 positions match TRBD1. The germline CDR1 and CDR2 sequences are MDHEN and SYDVKM. V dropped 5 bases and J dropped 10; count of bases not matched to a gene: 6. The CDR3 has 14 residues. CDR3 nucleotides: TGTGCCAGCAGTCCGGGACAGGGTAAATCACCCCTCCACTTT. Translated: CASSPGQGKSPLHF.

CDR3 sequence (DNA): TGTGCCAGCAGCTTAATACAGGGGGCCTCTGAAGCTTTCTTT. This translates into CASSLIQGASEAFF. The chain joins TRBV7-3 to TRBJ1-1, with TRBD1 identical over 9 bases. Unmatched junction bases numbered 3, after V lost 1 base and J lost 6 bases. The CDR3 has 14 residues. CDR1 is SGHTA, CDR2 FQGTGA, per germline.

This clonotype showed up just a few times. J is TRBJ2-7 and V is TRBV27; D is undetermined. With 3 bases removed from V and 9 bases from J, the gap between germline ends came to 12 bases. Germline V CDR1 and CDR2: MNHEY, SMNVEV (reference sequence). The CDR3 length is 12 residues. CDR3 coding DNA: TGTGCCAGCAGTTTCCCTGGTGGTGGGCAGTACTTC. Amino acid sequence: CASSFPGGGQYF.

This clonotype was seen once. The chain links TRBV6-2 or TRBV6-3 to TRBJ2-1; 13 nucleotides align to TRBD2. With V trimmed by 2 bases and J by 5 bases, 9 bases remained unmatched. This CDR3 comprises 18 residues. Germline values: CDR1 MNHEY, CDR2 SVGEGT. The CDR3 DNA reads as TGTGCCAGCAGTTACGCTGGACTAGCGGGAGTGCCCCACAATGAGCAGTTCTTC. This gives the protein CASSYAGLAGVPHNEQFF.

A word on this clonotype: Just one base apart from a much larger clone, this may be a read error. This chain uses TRBV28 with TRBJ1-2, with TRBD1 as a possible D gene (6 bases). The CDR3 contains 14 residues. Looked up from germline, CDR1 is MDHEN and CDR2 is SYDVKM. CDR3 nucleotides: TGTGCCAGCCCCTCCGACAGGCATAACTGTGGCTACACCTTC. This codes for CASPSDRHNCGYTF.

The chain carries TRBV30 and TRBJ2-1; 16 nucleotides line up with TRBD2. V trimming: 5 bases; J trimming: 10 bases; junction bases outside the gene matches: 8. Per germline, CDR1 GTSNPN and CDR2 SVGIG (reference sequence). The CDR3 spans 15 residues. Here the CDR3 DNA reads TGTGCCTGGCTGGGACTAGCGGGAGGGCCGGGGGAGCAGTTCTTC. Its translation is CAWLGLAGGPGEQFF.

This clonotype was seen at least ten times. The chain has TRBV7-2 and TRBJ1-2, with 7 nucleotides matching TRBD1. This CDR3 comprises 13 residues. CDR1 and CDR2 from the germline V gene are SGHTA and FQGNSA. The trim removed 6 bases at V and 3 bases at J, leaving 4 bases unmatched. The CDR3 bases are TGTGCCAGCAGTCGACAGGGCCACTATGGCTACACCTTC. Translating gives CASSRQGHYGYTF.

J is TRBJ2-7 and V is TRBV20-1; TRBD1 matches 7 bases. With V trimmed by 4 bases and J by 0 bases, 6 bases remained unmatched. CDR3 length equals 14 residues. Germline lookup yields CDR1 DFQATT and CDR2 SNEGSKA (reference sequence). The CDR3: CSATPGQSSYEQYF. CDR3 sequence (DNA): TGCAGTGCTACACCGGGACAGAGCTCCTACGAGCAGTACTTC.

Worth noting for this clonotype: A much larger clone is a single base away; this may be a read error. The chain combines TRBV12-3 or TRBV12-4 with TRBJ1-1; D call uncertain. The CDR3 has 13 amino acids. Trimming cost V 5 bases and J 5 bases, with 12 bases left between them. CDR3 amino acids: CASSPAPRTEAFF. CDR3 sequence (DNA): TGTGCCAGCAGTCCGGCCCCGAGGACTGAAGCTTTCTTT.

At least ten counts were recorded for this clonotype. The CDR3 here is CASLWGTEAFF. CDR3 sequence (DNA): TGTGCCAGCTTATGGGGCACTGAAGCTTTCTTT. This rearrangement joins TRBV2 to TRBJ1-1, with D hard to call. The V gene's germline CDR1 is SNHLY and CDR2 FYNNEI. This CDR3 region has 11 residues. V gave up 8 bases and J gave up 4 bases, with 8 bases separating them.

This clonotype was detected many times. V gene TRBV15 combines with J gene TRBJ2-7; possibly TRBD1 for D (6 bases). The germline gives CDR1 LNHNV, CDR2 YYDKDF (reference sequence). V was shortened by 8 bases and J by 0 bases, with 11 bases between the two germline ends. The CDR3 runs to 13 residues. The CDR3 loop is CATSQGGSYEQYF. The CDR3 coding sequence is TGTGCCACCTCACAGGGCGGCTCCTACGAGCAGTACTTC.